The next 20 T cell receptor beta chains were all read from a single sample in a study of post-analysis software for immune sequencing data. Unique-molecular-identifier-tagged TCR beta cDNA libraries were used. MiXCR, applied by TCRdb to the PCR reads, yields one record per CDR3 protein. Of 740,000 or so distinct CDR3 sequences in the sample, approximately 53% were seen once. These receptors are not linked to any known antigen. Study-level results: In patients, roughly 5 TRBV segments were more frequent than in controls, with TRBV5-6, TRBV5-1 and TRBV20-1 among them.

Material: blood. These TCRs come from a girl under 18 with multiple sclerosis.

This clonotype has only a few counts. This rearrangement joins TRBV5-6 to TRBJ2-7, with 11 bases identical to TRBD2. Germline CDR1 reads SGHDT; CDR2 reads YYEEEE. Trimming took 5 bases from V and 3 from J; bases not matched to a gene: 4. The CDR3 loop spans 14 amino acids. The DNA of the CDR3 is TGTGCCAGCAGTCCGGGACTAGCGGTCTACGAGCAGTACTTC. Translated: CASSPGLAVYEQYF.

The rearrangement links TRBV20-1 to TRBJ2-7; D gene ambiguous. The J call could be wrong; TRBJ2-1 is a better fit for the DNA end. Germline lookup yields CDR1 DFQATT and CDR2 SNEGSKA (reference sequence). This CDR3 region has 11 residues. The CDR3 spells CSAPGYNEQFF. The CDR3 coding sequence is TGCAGTGCTCCAGGCTACAATGAGCAGTTCTTC.

V is TRBV6-1 and J is TRBJ2-5, with D possibly TRBD2 on 6 matching bases. The CDR3 totals 14 residues. Germline CDR1 MNHNS, CDR2 SASEGT. Trimming took 6 bases from V and 11 from J, leaving 22 bases between them. In nucleotides, the CDR3 is TGTGCCAGCAGCCGGGAGCCCCAGGGTAATGAGCAGTACTTC. As protein: CASSREPQGNEQYF.

The chain recombines TRBV29-1 with TRBJ2-3; the D is unclear. Germline assignment: CDR1 SQVTM and CDR2 ANQGSEA. This CDR3 region has 13 residues. V dropped 7 bases and J dropped 6 bases, with 17 bases sitting between them. The CDR3 DNA follows: TGCAGCGGGAGCTGGCTTCAAGGGGATACGCAGTATTTT. Translated, it gives CSGSWLQGDTQYF.

The table lists this clonotype with a few counts. The chain joins TRBV7-7 to TRBJ2-1, with D possibly being TRBD1 (5 bases). Per germline, CDR1 SSHAT and CDR2 FNYEAQ (reference sequence). This CDR3 spans 15 amino acids. The V end lost 3 bases, the J end lost 0 bases, and 9 bases lay between the germline ends. This CDR3 reads CASSLDTFSYNEQFF. The CDR3 bases are TGTGCCAGCAGCTTGGACACGTTCTCCTACAATGAGCAGTTCTTC.

The chain recombines TRBV6-5 with TRBJ2-3; D is possibly TRBD1 (6 bases). The V gene lost 7 bases and the J gene lost 2 bases, with 13 bases spanning the gap. Germline V gene sequence: CDR1 MNHEY, CDR2 SVGAGI. This CDR3 region has 14 residues. The CDR3 reads CASIGQRSTDTQYF. Here the CDR3 DNA reads TGTGCCAGCATTGGACAGCGGTCCACAGATACGCAGTATTTT.

The table lists this clonotype with a few counts. The chain has TRBV10-3 and TRBJ2-3; 11 bases match TRBD2. The CDR3 spans 13 residues. Germline trimming cut 9 bases from V and 6 bases from J; bases unmatched to any gene: 5. The germline gives CDR1 ENHRY, CDR2 SYGVKD. The CDR3 bases are TGTGCCATTAGCGGGAGGGCTTTCGATACGCAGTATTTT. This sequence encodes CAISGRAFDTQYF.

The chain combines TRBV7-6 with TRBJ2-1, with D perhaps TRBD2 (6 bases). This CDR3 comprises 15 residues. From germline, CDR1 is SGHVS and CDR2 FNYEAQ. Trimming removed 8 bases from V and 7 bases from J, with 21 bases in between. The CDR3 sequence is CASGREDNRENEQFF. The CDR3 DNA sequence: TGTGCCAGCGGGCGGGAAGACAACCGAGAGAATGAGCAGTTCTTC. The entire variable domain, with the rest obtained from reference TRBV7-6 and TRBJ2-1, is as follows: GAGVSQSPRYKVTKRGQDVALRCDPISGHVSLYWYRQALGQGPEFLTYFNYEAQQDKSGLPNDRFSAERPEGSISTLTIQRTEQRDSAMYRCASGREDNRENEQFFGPGTRLTVL.

CDR3 sequence reads: CAITDRVENIQYF. DNA of the CDR3: TGTGCCATAACGGACAGGGTCGAAAACATTCAGTACTTC. The chain has TRBV2 and TRBJ2-5; 8 bases match TRBD1. The closer fit of TRBJ2-4 to the DNA end suggests the J call may be wrong. The CDR3 totals 13 residues. Germline V gene lookup returns CDR1 SNHLY and CDR2 FYNNEI.

This clonotype was detected only a few times. The CDR3 region has the DNA TGTGCCAGCAGGGGTTGGGACCAGAAATTTTCGCAGTATTTT. Amino acid sequence: CASRGWDQKFSQYF. The chain uses TRBV6-5 and TRBJ2-3; D may be TRBD1 or TRBD2 (5 bases each). Between the trimmed V and J ends, which lost 6 bases and 10 bases, there was a span of 20 bases. The V gene's germline CDR1 is MNHEY and CDR2 SVGAGI. The CDR3 contains 14 residues.

This clonotype has just a few counts. The chain employs TRBV20-1 and TRBJ2-6; 13 bases are a match to TRBD2. This CDR3 has 15 residues. J was trimmed by 8 bases and V by 6 bases; bases with no gene match: 7. Germline-derived CDR1 and CDR2 are DFQATT and SNEGSKA (reference sequence). In DNA form, the CDR3 reads TGCAGTGCCGGACTAGCGGGAGCAGGGACCAACGTCCTGACTTTC. Translation: CSAGLAGAGTNVLTF.

This chain connects TRBV29-1 to TRBJ2-1; 8 bases are shared with TRBD2. The germline gives CDR1 SQVTM, CDR2 ANQGSEA. The V and J ends lost 2 bases and 0 bases, in that order; junction bases with no gene match: 3. The CDR3 sequence is 15 residues long. The CDR3 sequence: CSVESSGHSYNEQFF. The CDR3 bases are TGCAGCGTTGAATCTAGCGGGCACTCCTACAATGAGCAGTTCTTC.

This clonotype has just a few counts. This chain links TRBV28 with TRBJ2-5, with 12 bases aligning to TRBD2. CDR3 length: 17 residues. Germline CDR1 reads MDHEN; CDR2 reads SYDVKM. V gave up 6 bases and J gave up 5 bases; unmatched junction bases: 13. The CDR3 protein is CASSLTSGSRGWETQYF. The CDR3 nucleotides are TGTGCCAGCAGCCTGACTAGCGGGAGCCGGGGCTGGGAGACCCAGTACTTC.

J is TRBJ1-1 and V is TRBV27; 10 bases map to TRBD1. The CDR3 runs to 17 residues. Germline CDR1 MNHEY, CDR2 SMNVEV (reference sequence). V lost 2 bases, J lost 4 bases, and 10 bases stayed unmatched. The CDR3 sequence: CASSLGVTGGFSTEAFF. As DNA, the CDR3 is TGTGCCAGCAGTTTAGGAGTGACAGGGGGCTTTAGCACTGAAGCTTTCTTT.

This clonotype appeared once. The rearrangement joins TRBV28 to TRBJ1-1; D not certain. CDR1 MDHEN and CDR2 SYDVKM come from the germline V gene. This CDR3 region has 11 residues. V dropped 10 bases and J dropped 7 bases, with 13 bases sitting between them. DNA of the CDR3: TGTGCCACCGCTACGGCGATTGAAGCTTTCTTT. Translation: CATATAIEAFF.

The chain is built from TRBV3-1 and TRBJ2-7, with 7 bases identical to TRBD2. CDR1 and CDR2 from the germline V gene are LGHDT and YNNKEL (reference sequence). V shed 1 base, J shed 3 bases, and the junction held 9 bases outside the gene matches. This CDR3 spans 16 amino acids. The CDR3 sequence: CASSQGLPGGGYEQYF. The CDR3 nucleotides read TGTGCCAGCAGCCAAGGTCTGCCGGGAGGTGGCTACGAGCAGTACTTC.

The chain couples TRBV10-3 to TRBJ2-3; D is uncertain. The germline gives CDR1 ENHRY, CDR2 SYGVKD. Trimming pared 2 bases from V and 2 bases from J, leaving 8 bases between. This CDR3 region has 14 residues. The CDR3 spells CAISERGATDTQYF. The CDR3 region has the DNA TGTGCCATCAGTGAGCGCGGAGCCACAGATACGCAGTATTTT.

This clonotype was seen a handful of times. This rearrangement joins TRBV4-1 to TRBJ2-7, with 10 bases matching TRBD1. The last part of the DNA fits TRBJ2-5 better; the J call may be wrong. This CDR3 has 15 amino acids. Germline V lookup: CDR1 MGHRA, CDR2 YSYEKL. DNA for the CDR3: TGCGCCAGCAGCACACTCGACAGGGGGCTCGTGACCCAGTACTTC. This translates into CASSTLDRGLVTQYF.

The chain links TRBV10-3 to TRBJ2-7; TRBD1 agrees at 7 bases. The germline V gene has CDR1 ENHRY and CDR2 SYGVKD. This CDR3 has 14 amino acids. V lost 6 bases and J lost 3; bases outside the gene matches: 8. CDR3 sequence (DNA): TGTGCCATCAGACCTCGGGACAGAGACTACGAGCAGTACTTC. This translates into CAIRPRDRDYEQYF.

This chain uses TRBV6-6 with TRBJ1-5, with 7 bases that match TRBD1. This CDR3 comprises 16 residues. V shed 2 bases, J shed 0 bases, and the junction held 4 bases outside the gene matches. From germline, CDR1 is MNHNY and CDR2 SVGAGI (reference sequence). Here the CDR3 DNA reads TGTGCCAGCAGTTACGACAGGGTGATTAGCAATCAGCCCCAGCATTTT. This codes for CASSYDRVISNQPQHF.